One sample yielded the 29 T cell receptor beta chains listed below, sequenced in a study of T cell responses to AZD1222 COVID-19 vaccine. Sequencing used immunoSEQ multiplex PCR; TCRdb keeps in-frame clones, though not all of them. The sample has over 100,000 clones; 85% to 90% are singletons. The sequencing used peripheral blood, collected on day 0 of AZD1222 vaccination. The receptors shown here come from an adult in good health.

This clone was counted a single time. This sequence joins TRBV10-3 and TRBJ2-5; TRBD1 matches at 9 bases. Germline V gene data show CDR1 as ENHRY and CDR2 as SYGVKD. The CDR3 spans 14 residues. V shed 8 bases, J shed 1 base, and the junction held 5 bases outside the gene matches. The CDR3 DNA follows: TGTGCCATCGCCGGGACAGGGCTCCAAGAGACCCAGTACTTC. Translated: CAIAGTGLQETQYF.

The gene calls are TRBV28 and TRBJ1-2; 12 positions match TRBD1. The J segment lost 8 bases and the V segment lost 6 bases, leaving 16 bases of the junction unmatched. The CDR3 is 17 amino acids. Germline CDR1 and CDR2: MDHEN and SYDVKM. The CDR3 spells CASSPAGTGGDLGGYTF. The DNA for the CDR3 is TGTGCCAGCAGCCCCGCCGGGACAGGGGGCGACCTGGGGGGCTACACCTTC.

This clone was recorded only once. J is TRBJ2-7 and V is TRBV6-5, with TRBD1 matching over 10 bases. J gave up 3 bases and V 6 bases, and 5 bases lay outside the gene matches. Looked up from germline, CDR1 is MNHEY and CDR2 is SVGAGI. The CDR3 totals 14 residues. CDR3 protein: CASRLGTGVYEQYF. Here the CDR3 DNA reads TGTGCCAGCAGGCTAGGGACAGGGGTCTACGAGCAGTACTTC.

The genes are TRBV7-2 and TRBJ2-1; 12 bases are a match to TRBD1. J lost 6 bases, V lost 4 bases, and 7 bases had no gene match. CDR1 and CDR2 from the germline V gene are SGHTA and FQGNSA. This CDR3 region has 16 residues. This CDR3 is CASSSTPGQGANEQFF. In nucleotides, the CDR3 is TGTGCCAGCAGCTCCACCCCGGGACAGGGGGCCAATGAGCAGTTCTTC. Filled out from reference TRBV7-2 and TRBJ2-1, the complete variable domain reads GAGVSQSPSNKVTEKGKDVELRCDPISGHTALYWYRQSLGQGLEFLIYFQGNSAPDKSGLPSDRFSAERTGGSVSTLTIQRTQQEDSAVYLCASSSTPGQGANEQFFGPGTRLTVL.

This sequence joins TRBV6-2 or TRBV6-3 and TRBJ1-6, with D hard to call. V lost 6 bases and J 0 bases, leaving 6 bases between the germline ends. The germline V gene has CDR1 MNHEY and CDR2 SVGEGT. This CDR3 comprises 14 residues. The CDR3 DNA sequence: TGTGCCAGCAGCCTCCGCTCCTATAATTCACCCCTCCACTTT. It encodes CASSLRSYNSPLHF.

The chain uses TRBV3-1 (or the pseudogene TRBV3-2) and TRBJ1-1, with TRBD1 as a possible D gene (6 bases). CDR1 is LGHDT and CDR2 is YNNKEL in the germline V gene (reference sequence). V lost 4 bases to trimming and J lost 1 base, with 13 bases between them. CDR3 length: 15 residues. This CDR3 is CASSRDTYPNTEAFF. Here the CDR3 DNA reads TGTGCCAGCAGCCGGGACACTTATCCGAACACTGAAGCTTTCTTT.

The table lists this clone with a few counts. This chain joins TRBV7-6 and TRBJ2-1, with 7 nucleotides matching TRBD1. The CDR3 has 17 amino acids. Trimming at V came to 2 bases and at J to 5 bases, leaving 12 bases not matched to a gene. CDR1 and CDR2 from the germline V gene are SGHVS and FNYEAQ. The CDR3: CASSLISGGTYHNEQFF. The CDR3 region has the DNA TGTGCCAGCAGCTTAATTTCAGGGGGAACGTACCACAATGAGCAGTTCTTC. The variable domain in full, with the rest retrieved from reference TRBV7-6 and TRBJ2-1, is GAGVSQSPRYKVTKRGQDVALRCDPISGHVSLYWYRQALGQGPEFLTYFNYEAQQDKSGLPNDRFSAERPEGSISTLTIQRTEQRDSAMYRCASSLISGGTYHNEQFFGPGTRLTVL.

V is TRBV27 and J is TRBJ2-3; tentatively, D is TRBD2 (5 bases). Germline values: CDR1 MNHEY, CDR2 SMNVEV (reference sequence). V gave up 4 bases and J gave up 3 bases, with 8 bases separating them. The CDR3 consists of 13 residues. The CDR3 nucleotides read TGTGCCAGCAGTTGGCGGGTAACAGATACGCAGTATTTT. Translation: CASSWRVTDTQYF.

The chain links TRBV15 to TRBJ2-3; 7 bases are shared with TRBD1. The CDR3 has 15 residues. CDR1 and CDR2 from the germline V gene are LNHNV and YYDKDF (reference sequence). Trimming removed 6 bases from V and 4 bases from J; junction bases left unmatched: 10. The CDR3 DNA reads as TGTGCCACCAGTGAAGGGACAGCTGACGCAGATACGCAGTATTTT. It specifies CATSEGTADADTQYF.

V gene TRBV6-6 combines with J gene TRBJ1-1; D not resolved. Between the trimmed V and J ends, which lost 6 bases and 5 bases, there was a span of 16 bases. In germline, CDR1 is MNHNY, CDR2 SVGAGI (reference sequence). The CDR3 is 14 amino acids. The CDR3 DNA follows: TGTGCCAGCAGGGAGAGGGATCTTGGGACTGAAGCTTTCTTT. Amino acids: CASRERDLGTEAFF.

This clone has just a few counts. V is TRBV28 and J is TRBJ1-1; TRBD1 might be the D (5 bases). This CDR3 is built from 15 residues. Germline CDR1 MDHEN, CDR2 SYDVKM. V shed 2 bases and J shed 1 base, with 11 bases lying between them. The CDR3 is CASSLTGTGNTEAFF. The CDR3 DNA follows: TGTGCCAGCAGTTTAACCGGGACGGGGAACACTGAAGCTTTCTTT.

This clone was recorded a few times. The chain links TRBV5-6 to TRBJ2-2, with D unclear. V lost 0 bases to trimming and J lost 0 bases, with 12 bases between them. Looked up from germline, CDR1 is SGHDT and CDR2 is YYEEEE. The CDR3 contains 17 residues. The CDR3 sequence is CASSLVDSGPNTGELFF. The CDR3 nucleotides read TGTGCCAGCAGCTTGGTGGATTCGGGCCCGAACACCGGGGAGCTGTTTTTT.

The rearrangement links TRBV9 to TRBJ2-4, with a tentative D call TRBD2 (5 bases). V was shortened by 3 bases and J by 8 bases, with 15 bases between the two germline ends. Looked up from germline, CDR1 is SGDLS and CDR2 is YYNGEE. The CDR3 has 14 residues. The CDR3 bases are TGTGCCAGCAGCGAACGGACTCCCCCAGACATTCAGTACTTC. Translation gives CASSERTPPDIQYF.

The V and J genes are TRBV7-3 and TRBJ2-3; TRBD2 matches at 12 bases. The V and J ends lost 4 bases and 4 bases, in that order; junction bases with no gene match: 9. The germline V gene has CDR1 SGHTA and CDR2 FQGTGA. The CDR3 consists of 17 residues. The CDR3 nucleotides are TGTGCCAGCAGCTCTCGGACTAGCGGGGAGTCACCAGATACGCAGTATTTT. Protein: CASSSRTSGESPDTQYF.

The rearrangement links TRBV6-1 to TRBJ1-4, with a possible D match to TRBD1 (6 bases). The CDR3 consists of 15 residues. Trimming stripped 0 bases from V and 2 bases from J, with 7 bases between. The germline V gene has CDR1 MNHNS and CDR2 SASEGT. The CDR3 spells CASSEARGTNEKLFF. In nucleotides, the CDR3 is TGTGCCAGCAGTGAAGCTAGGGGGACTAATGAAAAACTGTTTTTT.

As concerns this clone: Mismatch with germline at one junction end may stem from a read error. This chain connects TRBV7-7 to TRBJ2-2; 10 bases line up with TRBD1. Germline V gene sequence: CDR1 SSHAT, CDR2 FNYEAQ (reference sequence). The CDR3 has 15 residues. The CDR3 DNA reads TGTGCTAGCAGCCGGGACAGGGGAACCACCGGGGAGCTGTTTTTT. Translated: CASSRDRGTTGELFF.

The rearrangement joins TRBV19 to TRBJ1-1; possibly TRBD1 for D (6 bases). This CDR3 is 14 amino acids long. The germline V and J ends were trimmed by 9 bases and 3 bases, with 17 bases remaining between them. Germline V gene lookup returns CDR1 LNHDA and CDR2 SQIVND (reference sequence). The CDR3 sequence: CASQPRGLDTEAFF. The CDR3 bases are TGTGCCAGCCAACCCAGGGGTTTGGACACTGAAGCTTTCTTT.

The gene calls are TRBV6-2 or TRBV6-3 and TRBJ1-1, with 7 bases identical to TRBD1. J was trimmed by 10 bases and V by 2 bases; bases with no gene match: 16. Germline CDR1 is MNHEY and CDR2 is SVGEGT. The CDR3 contains 16 residues. Here the CDR3 reads CASSYRSTRQGTGAFF. In nucleotides, the CDR3 is TGTGCCAGCAGTTACCGGAGTACCAGACAGGGTACAGGAGCTTTCTTT.

The genes are TRBV7-9 and TRBJ2-7, with 8 bases lining up with TRBD1. The CDR3 length is 16 residues. The germline V gene has CDR1 SEHNR and CDR2 FQNEAQ (reference sequence). Trimming removed 4 bases from V and 0 bases from J; junction bases left unmatched: 8. The CDR3 region has the DNA TGTGCCAGCAGCTACAGGACAGGGCGAAACTCCTACGAGCAGTACTTC. Translating gives CASSYRTGRNSYEQYF.

The J gene is TRBJ2-3, the V gene TRBV9; 7 bases line up with TRBD2. The ends lost 5 bases at V and 3 bases at J; junction bases unmatched: 24. This CDR3 is built from 20 residues. CDR1 and CDR2 from the germline V gene are SGDLS and YYNGEE. In DNA form, the CDR3 reads TGTGCCAGCAGGGACATAAAAGTTGGGGGGGAAGGGTATGTTACAGATACGCAGTATTTT. Protein sequence: CASRDIKVGGEGYVTDTQYF. The full variable domain, its missing parts supplied by reference TRBV9 and TRBJ2-3, is DSGVTQTPKHLITATGQRVTLRCSPRSGDLSVYWYQQSLDQGLQFLIQYYNGEERAKGNILERFSAQQFPDLHSELNLSSLELGDSALYFCASRDIKVGGEGYVTDTQYFGPGTRLTVL.

The chain couples TRBV2 to TRBJ1-1; a possible D gene is TRBD1 (6 bases). This CDR3 is 14 amino acids long. Looked up from germline, CDR1 is SNHLY and CDR2 is FYNNEI. Trimming shortened V by 7 bases and J by 5 bases, and 17 bases separated the two germline ends. CDR3 in amino acids: CASIRTGIGTEAFF. The CDR3 bases are TGTGCCAGCATTAGAACAGGGATTGGAACTGAAGCTTTCTTT.

This rearrangement joins TRBV27 to TRBJ1-1; maybe TRBD1 (6 bases). Germline loops: CDR1 MNHEY, CDR2 SMNVEV (reference sequence). Trimming removed 6 bases from V and 0 bases from J, with 11 bases in between. The CDR3 loop spans 14 amino acids. This CDR3 is CASRLGGLNTEAFF. In DNA form, the CDR3 reads TGTGCCAGCAGACTCGGGGGCCTGAACACTGAAGCTTTCTTT.

J is TRBJ2-3 and V is TRBV6-5; D gene uncertain. The CDR3 covers 14 residues. Trimming left V 6 bases short and J 0 bases short, with 10 bases between. In germline, CDR1 is MNHEY, CDR2 SVGAGI. CDR3 nucleotide sequence: TGTGCCAGCAGGTTGGACGGAAGCACAGATACGCAGTATTTT. Encoded protein: CASRLDGSTDTQYF.

J is TRBJ2-1 and V is TRBV6-5; D call uncertain. This CDR3 contains 13 residues. Trimming took off 4 bases at V and 7 bases at J, with 11 bases between the two ends. CDR1 and CDR2 (germline): MNHEY, SVGAGI. CDR3 region: CASSFRQPNEQFF. In nucleotides, the CDR3 is TGTGCCAGCAGTTTCCGTCAGCCTAATGAGCAGTTCTTC.

This chain connects TRBV9 to TRBJ2-3; possible D gene TRBD1, 5 bases. Trimming left V 0 bases short and J 0 bases short, with 8 bases between. Looked up from germline, CDR1 is SGDLS and CDR2 is YYNGEE. CDR3 size: 15 residues. The CDR3 DNA is TGTGCCAGCAGCGTAGGACAGATAAGCACAGATACGCAGTATTTT. Translating it yields CASSVGQISTDTQYF.

This chain connects TRBV29-1 to TRBJ1-2; D is ambiguous. Trimming took off 5 bases at V and 1 base at J, with 5 bases between the two ends. The CDR3 sequence is 11 residues long. Germline CDR1 reads SQVTM; CDR2 reads ANQGSEA. CDR3: CSVYYNYGYTF. CDR3 coding DNA: TGCAGCGTTTACTATAACTATGGCTACACCTTC. Using reference TRBV29-1 and TRBJ1-2 for the parts outside the CDR3, the full variable domain is SAVISQKPSRDICQRGTSLTIQCQVDSQVTMMFWYRQQPGQSLTLIATANQGSEATYESGFVIDKFPISRPNLTFSTLTVSNMSPEDSSIYLCSVYYNYGYTFGSGTRLTVV.

V gene TRBV3-1 (or the pseudogene TRBV3-2) combines with J gene TRBJ1-5, with 8 bases lining up with TRBD1. Trimming at V came to 5 bases and at J to 5 bases, leaving 5 bases not matched to a gene. CDR1 and CDR2 (germline): LGHDT, YNNKEL (reference sequence). CDR3 length: 14 amino acids. The CDR3 loop is CASSGTGPDQPQHF. DNA for the CDR3: TGTGCCAGCAGCGGGACAGGACCGGATCAGCCCCAGCATTTT.

The genes are TRBV4-1 and TRBJ1-4, with D uncertain. V gave up 1 base and J gave up 2 bases, with 5 bases separating them. Germline-derived CDR1 and CDR2 are MGHRA and YSYEKL. The CDR3 contains 14 residues. The CDR3 DNA reads as TGCGCCAGCAGCCAAGCCAGGACTAATGAAAAACTGTTTTTT. This codes for CASSQARTNEKLFF.

This clone was recorded only once. V usage is TRBV2 and J usage is TRBJ1-2; TRBD1 aligns across 10 bases. V trimming: 8 bases; J trimming: 4 bases; junction bases outside the gene matches: 7. Per germline, CDR1 SNHLY and CDR2 FYNNEI. This CDR3 spans 14 amino acids. In nucleotides, the CDR3 is TGTGCCAGCGGAGGGGACAGGGGCCGCTATGGCTACACCTTC. Its protein is CASGGDRGRYGYTF. The entire variable domain, with the rest obtained from reference TRBV2 and TRBJ1-2, is as follows: EPEVTQTPSHQVTQMGQEVILRCVPISNHLYFYWYRQILGQKVEFLVSFYNNEISEKSEIFDDQFSVERPDGSNFTLKIRSTKLEDSAMYFCASGGDRGRYGYTFGSGTRLTVV.